One and the same sample provided the 18 T cell receptor beta chains below, sequenced in a study of PD-L1 blockade in urothelial cancer. Clones were sequenced by immunoSEQ multiplex PCR, and TCRdb holds only the in-frame ones, with some missing. The sample contains tens of thousands of clones, over 75% of which appear only once. Time point denoted: pretreatment peripheral blood. The sequenced sample was PBMCs, obtained around atezolizumab (anti-PD-L1) treatment. These receptors came from a man in his sixties with urothelial cancer.

This chain uses TRBV15 with TRBJ2-5; 11 bases line up with TRBD1. This CDR3 has 15 amino acids. Per germline, CDR1 LNHNV and CDR2 YYDKDF (reference sequence). The trim removed 9 bases at V and 1 base at J, leaving 7 bases unmatched. The CDR3 spells CATSTGQGAQETQYF. The CDR3 nucleotides read TGTGCCACTAGTACCGGACAGGGGGCCCAAGAGACCCAGTACTTC.

This rearrangement joins TRBV30 to TRBJ1-5; 8 bases line up with TRBD1. This CDR3 region has 16 residues. The ends lost 0 bases at V and 3 bases at J; junction bases unmatched: 7. Per the germline V gene, CDR1 is GTSNPN and CDR2 is SVGIG (reference sequence). CDR3 sequence: CAWSVQLGQVNQPQHF. The CDR3, as DNA: TGTGCCTGGAGTGTACAATTGGGACAGGTCAATCAGCCCCAGCATTTT. The full variable domain, rest sourced from reference TRBV30 and TRBJ1-5, is SQTIHQWPATLVQPVGSPLSLECTVEGTSNPNLYWYRQAAGRGLQLLFYSVGIGQISSEVPQNLSASRPQDRQFILSSKKLLLSDSGFYLCAWSVQLGQVNQPQHFGDGTRLSIL.

The table lists this clone with a count of one. The chain combines TRBV4-1 with TRBJ2-2; the D is unclear. Trimming cost V 1 base and J 5 bases, with 8 bases left between them. Germline V CDR1 and CDR2: MGHRA, YSYEKL. The length of the CDR3 is 14 residues. In nucleotides, the CDR3 is TGCGCCAGCAGCCAAGTTCGGAGTACCGGGGAGCTGTTTTTT. Translated, it gives CASSQVRSTGELFF.

This chain connects TRBV5-4 to TRBJ2-4, with TRBD2 matching 11 bases. The germline V gene encodes CDR1 SGHNT and CDR2 YYREEE (reference sequence). The CDR3 is made up of 16 amino acids. Trimming took 5 bases from V and 8 from J; bases not matched to a gene: 12. CDR3 residues: CASSQNIAGGLDIQYF. CDR3 DNA sequence: TGTGCCAGCAGTCAAAACATAGCGGGGGGGCTCGACATTCAGTACTTC. Full variable domain (rest looked up from reference TRBV5-4 and TRBJ2-4): ETGVTQSPTHLIKTRGQQVTLRCSSQSGHNTVSWYQQALGQGPQFIFQYYREEENGRGNFPPRFSGLQFPNYSSELNVNALELDDSALYLCASSQNIAGGLDIQYFGAGTRLSVL.

The table lists this clone with a few counts. The V gene is TRBV7-9, the J gene TRBJ2-1, with TRBD1 matching over 9 bases. From germline, CDR1 is SEHNR and CDR2 FQNEAQ (reference sequence). This CDR3 region has 13 residues. V gave up 5 bases and J gave up 15 bases; unmatched junction bases: 11. The CDR3, as DNA: TGTGCCAGCAGCGAAACCTCGGGGACAGGGAGGTTCTTC. It is translated as CASSETSGTGRFF.

This chain links TRBV5-1 with TRBJ1-4, with D unclear. The CDR3 extends over 13 amino acids. Germline assignment: CDR1 SGHRS and CDR2 YFSETQ. Trimming took 3 bases from V and 4 from J, leaving 7 bases between them. The CDR3 region has the DNA TGCGCCAGCAGCTCGGGATATAATGAAAAACTGTTTTTT. It specifies CASSSGYNEKLFF.

CDR3 sequence: CASSFDRDTGGNEQFF. Here the CDR3 DNA reads TGTGCCAGCAGTTTTGACCGGGACACGGGGGGCAATGAGCAGTTCTTC. The genes are TRBV7-6 and TRBJ2-1, with D perhaps TRBD2 (7 bases). This CDR3 contains 16 residues. The germline CDR1 and CDR2 sequences are SGHVS and FNYEAQ. Trimming cost V 6 bases and J 6 bases, with 21 bases left between them.

This clone was observed once. This chain connects TRBV7-2 to TRBJ1-4; no reliable D call. This CDR3 is built from 15 residues. Germline V gene data show CDR1 as SGHTA and CDR2 as FQGNSA. Trimming removed 5 bases at V and 7 bases at J, with 17 bases between. CDR3 nucleotide sequence: TGTGCCAGCAGCCACGGGCGAGGGCTCGGTGAAAAACTGTTTTTT. It is translated as CASSHGRGLGEKLFF.

V usage is TRBV7-9 and J usage is TRBJ2-1; D is possibly TRBD2 (5 bases). The germline V and J ends were trimmed by 1 base and 0 bases, with 13 bases remaining between them. The CDR3 runs 17 residues. Germline loops: CDR1 SEHNR, CDR2 FQNEAQ (reference sequence). As DNA, the CDR3 is TGTGCCAGCAGCTTAGTAGGCGGACTGAGCTCCTACAATGAGCAGTTCTTC. Amino acids: CASSLVGGLSSYNEQFF. The whole variable domain, filled in from reference TRBV7-9 and TRBJ2-1, reads DTGVSQNPRHKITKRGQNVTFRCDPISEHNRLYWYRQTLGQGPEFLTYFQNEAQLEKSRLLSDRFSAERPKGSFSTLEIQRTEQGDSAMYLCASSLVGGLSSYNEQFFGPGTRLTVL.

V gene TRBV5-5 combines with J gene TRBJ1-2; tentative D call: TRBD1 (6 bases). Per germline, CDR1 SGHKS and CDR2 YYEKEE (reference sequence). The CDR3 consists of 14 residues. V was clipped by 4 bases and J by 7 bases, with 17 bases between them. The CDR3 coding sequence is TGTGCCAGCAGCCCCTCCGGGACATCGTTTGGCTACACCTTC. Its protein product is CASSPSGTSFGYTF.

The V gene is TRBV30, the J gene TRBJ2-7, with D perhaps matching TRBD1 (6 bases). Per germline, CDR1 GTSNPN and CDR2 SVGIG (reference sequence). The V end was cut by 3 bases, the J end by 3 bases, with 12 bases between. The CDR3 sequence is 13 residues long. Here the CDR3 DNA reads TGTGCCTGGAGAGGGGACAAATACTACGAGCAGTACTTC. It yields the protein CAWRGDKYYEQYF.

The CDR3 is CASSEGRGPNYGYTF. CDR3 coding DNA: TGTGCCAGCAGTGAAGGCAGGGGGCCTAACTATGGCTACACCTTC. The chain combines TRBV6-1 with TRBJ1-2; 8 bases map to TRBD1. The CDR3 covers 15 residues. After removal of 1 base from V and 0 bases from J, the junction contained 1 base not matched to a gene. Germline V gene lookup returns CDR1 MNHNS and CDR2 SASEGT.

The chain recombines TRBV15 with TRBJ1-2; no definite D call. The CDR3 contains 15 residues. V was shortened by 1 base and J by 0 bases, with 9 bases between the two germline ends. The germline V gene encodes CDR1 LNHNV and CDR2 YYDKDF (reference sequence). CDR3 protein: CATSRAGGSNYGYTF. The CDR3 DNA reads as TGTGCCACCAGCAGAGCGGGAGGGTCTAACTATGGCTACACCTTC.

V gene TRBV13 combines with J gene TRBJ2-2, with D uncertain. The germline gives CDR1 PRHDT, CDR2 FYEKMQ (reference sequence). The CDR3 is 15 residues long. The V and J ends lost 2 bases and 3 bases respectively, with 10 bases between them. The CDR3, as DNA: TGTGCCAGCAGCTTAATCGACCGGGACACCGGGGAGCTGTTTTTT. Translation gives CASSLIDRDTGELFF.

This clone was observed once. The V call is TRBV7-2, the J call TRBJ1-5; 7 nucleotides agree with TRBD1. Germline V gives CDR1 SGHTA, CDR2 FQGNSA. V shed 4 bases and J 11 bases; nucleotides not matched to a gene: 11. This CDR3 comprises 14 residues. CDR3 nucleotide sequence: TGTGCCAGCAGCTACGCACAGGGGAGTGGGGCCCAGCATTTT. Amino acids: CASSYAQGSGAQHF.

Comment on this clone: The sample has other DNA sequences that encode this CDR3 too. The J gene is TRBJ1-1, the V gene TRBV7-8; D not resolved. Germline CDR1 reads SGHVS; CDR2 reads FQNEAQ. This CDR3 has 13 amino acids. V was trimmed by 2 bases and J by 1 base, leaving 5 bases between them. The CDR3 DNA sequence: TGTGCCAGCAGCTTAAGAGGGAACACTGAAGCTTTCTTT. This encodes CASSLRGNTEAFF.

The chain is built from TRBV19 and TRBJ1-1; TRBD1 aligns across 7 bases. V was clipped by 4 bases and J by 0 bases; unmatched bases: 8. CDR1 is LNHDA, CDR2 SQIVND, per germline (reference sequence). The CDR3 covers 16 residues. CDR3 protein: CASSRGQELMNTEAFF. The CDR3 bases are TGTGCCAGTAGTAGAGGACAGGAACTTATGAACACTGAAGCTTTCTTT.

The chain couples TRBV7-3 to TRBJ1-2; 11 nucleotides line up with TRBD1. CDR3 length equals 15 residues. CDR1 SGHTA and CDR2 FQGTGA come from the germline V gene. Trimming at V came to 5 bases and at J to 4 bases, leaving 6 bases not matched to a gene. The CDR3 region is CASSPGQGAGYGYTF. The DNA of the CDR3 is TGTGCCAGCAGCCCTGGACAGGGGGCGGGCTATGGCTACACCTTC.